Listed here is a single T cell receptor (beta chain). As yet, its antigen is unknown. This specimen belongs to a study of cytomegalovirus exposure and HLA in healthy donors. General study findings and limits: Most TCR sequences showed up rarely, but some public TCRs showed up in many donors. Researchers counted around 160 TCR beta chains as cytomegalovirus-associated.

Both 60 Vbeta primers and 13 Jbeta primers went into the PCR. The assay was immunoSEQ multiplex PCR, and TCRdb's table has in-frame clones only and misses some. The sample shows approximately 140,000 clones, approximately 83% of them seen only once. The specimen was PBMCs. The TCR originated in a male donor in good health and CMV-seronegative.

The CDR3 is CSVEVVTGGAGELFF. Written as DNA, the CDR3 is TGCAGCGTTGAAGTCGTGACAGGGGGGGCCGGGGAGCTGTTTTTT. The V call is TRBV29-1, the J call TRBJ2-2; 9 bases are a match to TRBD1. Germline CDR1 SQVTM, CDR2 ANQGSEA. V lost 1 base to trimming and J lost 6 bases; unmatched junction nucleotides: 6. This CDR3 is built from 15 residues.